This T cell receptor beta chain was captured by sequencing in a study of blood T cell repertoires in COVID-19. Enrollment of patients from Seattle took place during active infection, with longitudinal follow-up. Assay used: immunoSEQ multiplex PCR; TCRdb lists only in-frame clones, some missing. This table has under 450,000 clones, approximately 86% appearing once. CDR1 WSHSY and CDR2 SAAADI come from the germline V gene. This CDR3 region has 12 residues. V lost 2 bases and J lost 4, with 6 bases in between. The sequenced sample consisted of peripheral blood. This chain connects TRBV10-2 to TRBJ2-7; D is uncertain. This receptor was taken from a woman aged 55-69 years with COVID-19, enrolled during active disease. CDR3 region: CASSENGYEQYF. The DNA for the CDR3 is TGCGCCAGCAGTGAGAACGGTTACGAGCAGTACTTC.